These 25 T cell receptor beta chains originate from one sample sequenced in a study of Ad26.COV2.S vaccination and SARS-CoV-2 variants. Libraries were prepared by immunoSEQ multiplex PCR; TCRdb keeps only in-frame clonotypes and omits some of them. Among 200,000 to 300,000 clones listed, roughly 90% were seen once. Described treatment: about 20 received Ad26.COV2.S at low or high dose, single or two shots; several received placebo; per-sample allocation not given. After the first vaccine or placebo injection, samples were drawn on day 63. The starting material was peripheral blood, obtained in a trial of Ad26.COV2.S vaccine versus placebo. These receptor sequences come from a person aged 18-65 years who received the Ad26.COV2.S COVID-19 vaccine or a placebo.

The chain combines TRBV15 with TRBJ1-1; tentative D call: TRBD1 (5 bases). There are 14 residues in the CDR3. CDR1 and CDR2 (germline): LNHNV, YYDKDF (reference sequence). CDR3 region: CATDETPGGTEAFF. The CDR3 DNA sequence: TGTGCAACGGACGAGACGCCGGGGGGTACTGAAGCTTTCTTT.

The chain recombines TRBV19 with TRBJ1-2; TRBD1 might be the D (5 bases). The CDR3 is 13 residues long. Looked up from germline, CDR1 is LNHDA and CDR2 is SQIVND (reference sequence). Trimming pared 7 bases from V and 2 bases from J, leaving 11 bases between. CDR3 protein: CASTIDRNYGYTF. As DNA, the CDR3 is TGTGCCAGTACCATCGACAGAAACTATGGCTACACCTTC.

V is TRBV6-5 and J is TRBJ1-6; 10 bases fit TRBD1. Trimming removed 6 bases from V and 10 bases from J; junction bases left unmatched: 6. Germline CDR1 MNHEY, CDR2 SVGAGI. CDR3 length: 14 residues. Here the CDR3 reads CASRDRGYSSPLHF. For the CDR3, the DNA is TGTGCCAGCAGGGACAGGGGGTACAGCTCACCCCTCCACTTT.

The rearrangement joins TRBV4-3 to TRBJ2-7; tentative D call: TRBD2 (6 bases). Germline CDR1 is LGHNA and CDR2 is YSLEER. With 1 base removed from V and 0 bases from J, the gap between germline ends came to 13 bases. The CDR3 runs to 16 residues. In DNA form, the CDR3 reads TGCGCCAGCAGCCAAGGAGAGCGGGTGAGCTCCTACGAGCAGTACTTC. Translated, it gives CASSQGERVSSYEQYF.

The chain recombines TRBV5-1 with TRBJ2-1; the match to TRBD2 covers 9 bases. The CDR3 is 15 amino acids. V shed 5 bases and J 3 bases; nucleotides not matched to a gene: 6. From germline, CDR1 is SGHRS and CDR2 YFSETQ. CDR3 amino acids: CASRSLAGNYNEQFF. CDR3 nucleotides: TGCGCCAGCAGGTCTCTAGCGGGAAACTACAATGAGCAGTTCTTC. Full variable domain (missing parts from reference TRBV5-1 and TRBJ2-1): KAGVTQTPRYLIKTRGQQVTLSCSPISGHRSVSWYQQTPGQGLQFLFEYFSETQRNKGNFPGRFSGRQFSNSRSEMNVSTLELGDSALYLCASRSLAGNYNEQFFGPGTRLTVL.

This clone has only one observation. The chain employs TRBV24-1 and TRBJ1-2, with a possible D match to TRBD1 (5 bases). From germline, CDR1 is KGHDR and CDR2 SFDVKD. The CDR3 covers 14 residues. Trimming stripped 3 bases from V and 5 bases from J, with 12 bases between. The CDR3 is CATSDGGGRYGYTF. The CDR3 bases are TGTGCCACCAGTGATGGCGGGGGGAGATATGGCTACACCTTC.

This chain connects TRBV19 to TRBJ1-1; D gene uncertain. CDR3 length: 13 residues. CDR1 LNHDA and CDR2 SQIVND come from the germline V gene (reference sequence). Between the trimmed V and J ends, which lost 5 bases and 2 bases, there was a span of 9 bases. Here the CDR3 reads CASSFTPNTEAFF. In DNA form, the CDR3 reads TGTGCCAGTAGTTTTACACCAAACACTGAAGCTTTCTTT.

This chain uses TRBV7-9 with TRBJ1-3; no clear D gene. Germline CDR1 SEHNR, CDR2 FQNEAQ (reference sequence). Trimming removed 2 bases at V and 2 bases at J, with 10 bases between. The CDR3 spans 15 residues. The CDR3 loop is CASSLKVTAGNTIYF. The CDR3 nucleotides read TGTGCCAGCAGCTTAAAAGTCACAGCTGGAAACACCATATATTTT.

J is TRBJ1-6 and V is TRBV15; weak D call: TRBD1 (5 bases). The CDR3 loop spans 15 amino acids. V was clipped by 5 bases and J by 5 bases, with 13 bases between them. Germline CDR1 reads LNHNV; CDR2 reads YYDKDF (reference sequence). The CDR3, as DNA: TGTGCCACCAGCCCTAGGCAGGGTCATAATTCACCCCTCCACTTT. Protein product: CATSPRQGHNSPLHF.

This clone appeared once. The genes are TRBV29-1 and TRBJ2-7, with D maybe TRBD1 (6 bases). CDR3 size: 15 residues. Germline CDR1 and CDR2: SQVTM and ANQGSEA. V lost 1 base, J lost 2 bases, and 15 bases lay in between. The DNA of the CDR3 is TGCAGCGTTGAAGTAGAGGAGGACAGACCCTACGAGCAGTACTTC. Amino acids: CSVEVEEDRPYEQYF.

J is TRBJ1-1 and V is TRBV20-1; no definite D call. This CDR3 has 9 residues. Germline V gene lookup returns CDR1 DFQATT and CDR2 SNEGSKA (reference sequence). Written as DNA, the CDR3 is TGCAGGCCTTCCACTGAAGCTTTCTTT. This encodes CRPSTEAFF.

The J gene is TRBJ2-5, the V gene TRBV4-1; weak D call: TRBD1 (5 bases). The V end was cut by 4 bases, the J end by 2 bases, with 8 bases between. CDR1 is MGHRA and CDR2 is YSYEKL in the germline V gene. There are 13 residues in the CDR3. The CDR3 DNA reads as TGCGCCAGCAGCCCTGGACAACAAGAGACCCAGTACTTC. Translation: CASSPGQQETQYF.

This chain joins TRBV6-6 and TRBJ1-5, with a weak D call TRBD1 (5 bases). V was shortened by 2 bases and J by 1 base, with 9 bases between the two germline ends. The CDR3 totals 15 residues. Germline-derived CDR1 and CDR2 are MNHNY and SVGAGI (reference sequence). CDR3 DNA sequence: TGTGCCAGCAGTTACGGGGCGGCGAGCAATCAGCCCCAGCATTTT. Encoded protein: CASSYGAASNQPQHF.

This clone has only a few counts. The chain joins TRBV7-2 to TRBJ2-2; TRBD2 aligns across 9 bases. The CDR3 sequence is 16 residues long. In germline, CDR1 is SGHTA, CDR2 FQGNSA. V lost 0 bases and J lost 4; bases outside the gene matches: 3. CDR3 sequence reads: CASSLATSGLTGELFF. The DNA of the CDR3 is TGTGCCAGCAGCTTAGCGACTAGCGGCCTCACCGGGGAGCTGTTTTTT.

CDR3 coding DNA: TGTGCCAGCAGCCTATCGACAGGGGGCGGATCACCCCTCCACTTT. Amino acid sequence: CASSLSTGGGSPLHF. The chain couples TRBV7-8 to TRBJ1-6; 10 bases line up with TRBD1. From germline, CDR1 is SGHVS and CDR2 FQNEAQ. This CDR3 contains 15 residues. The trim removed 5 bases at V and 10 bases at J, leaving 8 bases unmatched. Filled out from reference TRBV7-8 and TRBJ1-6, the complete variable domain reads GAGVSQSPRYKVAKRGQDVALRCDPISGHVSLFWYQQALGQGPEFLTYFQNEAQLDKSGLPSDRFFAERPEGSVSTLKIQRTQQEDSAVYLCASSLSTGGGSPLHFGNGTRLTVT.

This chain links TRBV24-1 with TRBJ2-5, with 7 bases fitting TRBD1. V lost 3 bases and J lost 2; bases outside the gene matches: 2. The CDR3 contains 14 residues. Germline-derived CDR1 and CDR2 are KGHDR and SFDVKD. CDR3 DNA sequence: TGTGCCACCAGTGATCCGGGACAGCAAGAGACCCAGTACTTC. Its protein is CATSDPGQQETQYF.

This clone has just one count. V is TRBV7-9 and J is TRBJ2-5; 8 bases line up with TRBD2. The CDR3 loop spans 13 amino acids. V was pared by 1 base and J by 5 bases, with 0 bases of the junction left unmatched. In germline, CDR1 is SEHNR, CDR2 FQNEAQ (reference sequence). The CDR3 bases are TGTGCCAGCAGCTTAGGACTAGCGGAGACCCAGTACTTC. Translating gives CASSLGLAETQYF.

V usage is TRBV9 and J usage is TRBJ2-1; TRBD2 aligns across 8 bases. The V gene's germline CDR1 is SGDLS and CDR2 YYNGEE. The CDR3 totals 16 residues. V gave up 0 bases and J gave up 1 base; unmatched junction bases: 3. The CDR3 DNA reads as TGTGCCAGCAGCGTAGCACTAGCGGTTTCCTACAATGAGCAGTTCTTC. Translated: CASSVALAVSYNEQFF.

For the CDR3, the DNA is TGCGCCAGCAGCCAAGCACGGATGACTGGAAACACCATATATTTT. It specifies CASSQARMTGNTIYF. V gene TRBV4-3 combines with J gene TRBJ1-3; no definite D call. From germline, CDR1 is LGHNA and CDR2 YSLEER. This CDR3 region has 15 residues. Trimming took 1 base from V and 2 from J, leaving 9 bases between them.

The CDR3 nucleotides read TGTGCCAGCAGCCAAGGGTCTGGAAACACCATATATTTT. This translates into CASSQGSGNTIYF. This chain uses TRBV14 with TRBJ1-3; D gene ambiguous. This CDR3 comprises 13 residues. The germline V and J ends were trimmed by 1 base and 1 base, with 2 bases remaining between them. The germline CDR1 and CDR2 sequences are SGHDN and FVKESK.

The CDR3 loop reads CASSLGRQGGYEQYF. The CDR3 DNA is TGTGCCAGCAGTTTAGGGCGACAGGGGGGGTACGAGCAGTACTTC. This chain uses TRBV27 with TRBJ2-7, with 9 bases aligning to TRBD1. After removal of 2 bases from V and 4 bases from J, the junction contained 6 bases not matched to a gene. Germline loops: CDR1 MNHEY, CDR2 SMNVEV (reference sequence). The CDR3 sequence is 15 residues long.

This clone was counted a single time. The chain couples TRBV4-3 to TRBJ2-2, with D maybe TRBD2 (5 bases). Per the germline V gene, CDR1 is LGHNA and CDR2 is YSLEER. Trimming stripped 4 bases from V and 2 bases from J, with 8 bases between. The CDR3 is 14 amino acids. The CDR3 loop reads CASSLGVNTGELFF. CDR3 nucleotides: TGCGCCAGCAGCCTCGGGGTTAACACCGGGGAGCTGTTTTTT.

The chain employs TRBV28 and TRBJ1-4; D is undetermined. The length of the CDR3 is 14 residues. Germline lookup yields CDR1 MDHEN and CDR2 SYDVKM. V lost 6 bases and J 0 bases, leaving 8 bases between the germline ends. The CDR3 nucleotides are TGTGCCAGCAGCCTAGATTCAACTAATGAAAAACTGTTTTTT. Translated: CASSLDSTNEKLFF. The whole variable domain, filled in from reference TRBV28 and TRBJ1-4, reads DVKVTQSSRYLVKRTGEKVFLECVQDMDHENMFWYRQDPGLGLRLIYFSYDVKMKEKGDIPEGYSVSREKKERFSLILESASTNQTSMYLCASSLDSTNEKLFFGSGTQLSVL.

This chain links TRBV24-1 with TRBJ2-5, with D unclear. This CDR3 is 14 amino acids long. V was cut by 5 bases and J by 2 bases, with 11 bases left in between. The germline CDR1 and CDR2 sequences are KGHDR and SFDVKD. CDR3 region: CATSAGSHQETQYF. CDR3 bases: TGTGCCACCAGTGCGGGCAGCCATCAAGAGACCCAGTACTTC.

The chain employs TRBV10-3 and TRBJ1-4, with D tentatively TRBD1 (6 bases). V was cut by 5 bases and J by 1 base, with 11 bases left in between. The V gene's germline CDR1 is ENHRY and CDR2 SYGVKD. The CDR3 is made up of 15 amino acids. The CDR3 DNA reads as TGTGCCATCAGTAGAGGGGGTGGAACTAATGAAAAACTGTTTTTT. This translates into CAISRGGGTNEKLFF.